One sample yielded the 25 T cell receptor beta chains listed below, sequenced in a study of cytomegalovirus exposure and HLA in healthy donors. Amplification used 60 Vbeta primers and 13 Jbeta primers. TCRdb's copy holds only in-frame clones and misses some; the assay was immunoSEQ multiplex PCR. This sample has 130,000 or so clones; about three fifths occur once, and the top ten carry less than 2%. Sequenced material: PBMCs. These receptors came from a male donor in good health and CMV-seronegative.

This clone was seen a handful of times. This chain joins TRBV5-6 and TRBJ2-7; 8 bases line up with TRBD1. After removal of 5 bases from V and 4 bases from J, the junction contained 11 bases not matched to a gene. This CDR3 has 15 residues. CDR1 SGHDT and CDR2 YYEEEE come from the germline V gene. The DNA for the CDR3 is TGTGCCAGCAGTTGGGCAAGGACAGGGACATACGAGCAGTACTTC. This translates into CASSWARTGTYEQYF.

The rearrangement joins TRBV15 to TRBJ2-2; 14 bases agree with TRBD2. V shed 2 bases, J shed 0 bases, and the junction held 5 bases outside the gene matches. Germline lookup yields CDR1 LNHNV and CDR2 YYDKDF (reference sequence). The CDR3 runs to 19 residues. The CDR3 DNA reads TGTGCCACCAGCAGACCGACTAGCGGGGGGGCCGCGAACACCGGGGAGCTGTTTTTT. As protein: CATSRPTSGGAANTGELFF.

The chain combines TRBV4-1 with TRBJ2-3; 9 bases match TRBD2. The germline V gene has CDR1 MGHRA and CDR2 YSYEKL. This CDR3 comprises 15 residues. Germline trimming cut 2 bases from V and 5 bases from J; bases unmatched to any gene: 5. The CDR3 loop reads CASSQLAGRGDTQYF. CDR3 sequence (DNA): TGCGCCAGCAGCCAACTAGCGGGGCGGGGAGATACGCAGTATTTT.

This chain uses TRBV11-1 with TRBJ1-1; D is unresolved. Trimming removed 5 bases at V and 5 bases at J, with 24 bases between. The CDR3 has 17 residues. Germline V gene lookup returns CDR1 SGHAT and CDR2 FQDESV (reference sequence). In DNA form, the CDR3 reads TGTGCCAGCAGCCCCCAGTACCTATACGGTGCGGAGACTGAAGCTTTCTTT. This sequence encodes CASSPQYLYGAETEAFF. Full variable domain (remainder filled in from reference TRBV11-1 and TRBJ1-1): EAEVAQSPRYKITEKSQAVAFWCDPISGHATLYWYRQILGQGPELLVQFQDESVVDDSQLPKDRFSAERLKGVDSTLKIQPAELGDSAMYLCASSPQYLYGAETEAFFGQGTRLTVV.

The chain recombines TRBV13 with TRBJ2-2; 15 bases line up with TRBD2. The CDR3 loop spans 16 amino acids. Germline V gene sequence: CDR1 PRHDT, CDR2 FYEKMQ (reference sequence). V lost 5 bases to trimming and J lost 8 bases; unmatched junction nucleotides: 6. The CDR3 region has the DNA TGTGCCAGCAGCCCCGGACTAGCGGGGGGGCATGGGGAGCTGTTTTTT. This codes for CASSPGLAGGHGELFF. The variable domain in full, completed from reference TRBV13 and TRBJ2-2, reads AAGVIQSPRHLIKEKRETATLKCYPIPRHDTVYWYQQGPGQDPQFLISFYEKMQSDKGSIPDRFSAQQFSDYHSELNMSSLELGDSALYFCASSPGLAGGHGELFFGEGSRLTVL.

The chain uses TRBV9 and TRBJ2-5, with D possibly being TRBD1 (6 bases). The length of the CDR3 is 13 residues. The V gene lost 0 bases and the J gene lost 4 bases, with 7 bases spanning the gap. Germline CDR1 is SGDLS and CDR2 is YYNGEE. The CDR3: CASSVEQGETQYF. The DNA for the CDR3 is TGTGCCAGCAGCGTAGAACAGGGAGAGACCCAGTACTTC.

The rearrangement links TRBV2 to TRBJ1-5; possibly TRBD1 for D (5 bases). With 4 bases removed from V and 3 bases from J, the gap between germline ends came to 7 bases. This CDR3 has 13 amino acids. The germline CDR1 and CDR2 sequences are SNHLY and FYNNEI. The CDR3 here is CASSAGPNQPQHF. The DNA of the CDR3 is TGTGCCAGCAGTGCAGGGCCCAATCAGCCCCAGCATTTT.

This sequence joins TRBV2 and TRBJ2-5; a possible D gene is TRBD1 (6 bases). The CDR3 sequence is 13 residues long. The germline gives CDR1 SNHLY, CDR2 FYNNEI. Trimming removed 8 bases from V and 0 bases from J, with 10 bases in between. The CDR3 sequence: CASRQADQETQYF. CDR3 bases: TGTGCCAGCCGACAGGCCGACCAAGAGACCCAGTACTTC.

This clone was counted a single time. The J gene is TRBJ2-1, the V gene TRBV5-1; perhaps TRBD1 as D (6 bases). The CDR3 contains 13 residues. CDR1 and CDR2 from the germline V gene are SGHRS and YFSETQ. With 0 bases removed from V and 10 bases from J, the gap between germline ends came to 11 bases. CDR3 amino acids: CASSLAGQSEQFF. The CDR3 DNA reads as TGCGCCAGCAGCTTGGCCGGACAGTCCGAGCAGTTCTTC.

The chain uses TRBV30 and TRBJ2-3, with 8 bases matching TRBD1. CDR3 length: 13 amino acids. Germline V gene data show CDR1 as GTSNPN and CDR2 as SVGIG (reference sequence). The V segment lost 5 bases and the J segment 3 bases; nucleotides outside the gene matches: 4. CDR3 sequence: CAWSGGSTDTQYF. For the CDR3, the DNA is TGTGCCTGGTCAGGGGGCTCGACAGATACGCAGTATTTT.

The chain is built from TRBV11-2 and TRBJ2-4; 10 bases map to TRBD2. From germline, CDR1 is SGHAT and CDR2 FQNNGV. The CDR3 runs to 15 residues. V trimming: 5 bases; J trimming: 5 bases; junction bases outside the gene matches: 6. The CDR3 sequence is CASSPVLAGENIQYF. The CDR3 bases are TGTGCCAGCAGCCCGGTCCTAGCGGGGGAAAACATTCAGTACTTC.

The chain recombines TRBV6-5 with TRBJ1-2; 10 positions match TRBD1. V shed 0 bases, J shed 5 bases, and the junction held 6 bases outside the gene matches. This CDR3 has 16 residues. Germline values: CDR1 MNHEY, CDR2 SVGAGI. The CDR3 DNA reads as TGTGCCAGCAGTTACTCGAAGACAGGGGGCGGATATGGCTACACCTTC. Its protein is CASSYSKTGGGYGYTF.

The chain recombines TRBV19 with TRBJ2-7; unclear D gene. V dropped 7 bases and J dropped 0 bases, with 13 bases sitting between them. Germline V gives CDR1 LNHDA, CDR2 SQIVND (reference sequence). This CDR3 contains 14 residues. CDR3 sequence reads: CASTPTGSSYEQYF. In DNA form, the CDR3 reads TGTGCCAGTACCCCGACGGGTAGCTCCTACGAGCAGTACTTC.

The sample holds a few counts of this clone. The chain has TRBV27 and TRBJ2-7; 11 bases are a match to TRBD1. This CDR3 spans 18 amino acids. V lost 0 bases to trimming and J lost 3 bases; unmatched junction nucleotides: 10. CDR1 MNHEY and CDR2 SMNVEV come from the germline V gene (reference sequence). The CDR3 reads CASSLSAGQGASSYEQYF. The CDR3 region has the DNA TGTGCCAGCAGTTTATCAGCCGGACAGGGGGCGTCGAGCTACGAGCAGTACTTC.

The chain carries TRBV5-1 and TRBJ1-6; no firm D call. Germline V gene lookup returns CDR1 SGHRS and CDR2 YFSETQ. This CDR3 is built from 16 residues. The V gene lost 5 bases and the J gene lost 5 bases, with 17 bases spanning the gap. CDR3 in amino acids: CASRHAPGRDNSPLHF. CDR3 nucleotides: TGCGCCAGCAGACACGCTCCCGGGAGAGATAATTCACCCCTCCACTTT.

The V gene is TRBV9, the J gene TRBJ1-3; 8 bases are shared with TRBD1. This CDR3 is 14 amino acids long. Trimming removed 3 bases from V and 2 bases from J; junction bases left unmatched: 1. The germline gives CDR1 SGDLS, CDR2 YYNGEE. As DNA, the CDR3 is TGTGCCAGCAGCGCACAGGGGGCTGGAAACACCATATATTTT. It specifies CASSAQGAGNTIYF.

V is TRBV5-4 and J is TRBJ2-1; 9 bases map to TRBD2. The germline V gene has CDR1 SGHNT and CDR2 YYREEE (reference sequence). The CDR3 runs to 16 residues. V gave up 4 bases and J gave up 8 bases; unmatched junction bases: 13. This CDR3 reads CASSPPQRGVKDEQFF. In nucleotides, the CDR3 is TGTGCCAGCAGCCCCCCCCAGCGGGGGGTGAAGGATGAGCAGTTCTTC.

The chain recombines TRBV5-1 with TRBJ2-1, with D perhaps TRBD1 (5 bases). Germline loops: CDR1 SGHRS, CDR2 YFSETQ. The V end was cut by 0 bases, the J end by 16 bases, with 17 bases between. This CDR3 contains 13 residues. Here the CDR3 DNA reads TGCGCCAGCAGCTTGGCCGGCCAAAGCCAGGGATTCTTC. Its translation: CASSLAGQSQGFF.

In its sample, this clone was seen once. The V call is TRBV6-5, the J call TRBJ1-6; a possible D gene is TRBD1 (6 bases). Germline V CDR1 and CDR2: MNHEY, SVGAGI. V was pared by 5 bases and J by 10 bases, with 18 bases between. CDR3 size: 15 residues. This chain's CDR3 is CASSGLAGARSPLHF. CDR3 bases: TGTGCCAGCAGTGGACTGGCGGGGGCACGGTCACCCCTCCACTTT.

The genes are TRBV2 and TRBJ1-6; the match to TRBD1 covers 9 bases. CDR1 SNHLY and CDR2 FYNNEI come from the germline V gene. The J segment lost 7 bases and the V segment lost 5 bases, leaving 9 bases of the junction unmatched. CDR3 length: 16 amino acids. CDR3 loop: CASSSRQGGANSPLHF. For the CDR3, the DNA is TGTGCCAGCAGTAGCCGACAGGGGGGCGCGAATTCACCCCTCCACTTT.

This clone has a single count. The rearrangement joins TRBV28 to TRBJ1-2; D gene uncertain. The V end lost 10 bases, the J end lost 8 bases, and 17 bases lay between the germline ends. The CDR3 has 12 amino acids. Germline V gives CDR1 MDHEN, CDR2 SYDVKM. The CDR3 DNA is TGTGCCACCGGGGTGGAGGGCTGGGGCTACACCTTC. As protein: CATGVEGWGYTF.

The chain has TRBV6-6 and TRBJ1-5; a weak D match, TRBD1 (5 bases). The CDR3 contains 15 residues. The germline CDR1 and CDR2 sequences are MNHNY and SVGAGI (reference sequence). The V and J ends lost 2 bases and 4 bases respectively, with 12 bases between them. The CDR3 is CASSYRGNGNQPQHF. CDR3 DNA: TGTGCCAGCAGTTACCGGGGGAATGGGAATCAGCCCCAGCATTTT.

The chain employs TRBV7-3 and TRBJ1-1, with 7 bases that match TRBD1. From germline, CDR1 is SGHTA and CDR2 FQGTGA. Germline trimming cut 3 bases from V and 1 base from J; bases unmatched to any gene: 5. This CDR3 is 15 amino acids long. CDR3 in amino acids: CASSLEGAPNTEAFF. The DNA for the CDR3 is TGTGCCAGCAGCTTGGAGGGGGCACCGAACACTGAAGCTTTCTTT.

This chain uses TRBV28 with TRBJ2-4; D possibly corresponds to TRBD2 (5 bases). The germline V gene has CDR1 MDHEN and CDR2 SYDVKM. This CDR3 spans 13 amino acids. The germline V and J ends were trimmed by 3 bases and 6 bases, with 9 bases remaining between them. This CDR3 reads CASSFLAGNIQYF. Written as DNA, the CDR3 is TGTGCCAGCAGTTTTTTGGCGGGAAACATTCAGTACTTC.

This chain links TRBV19 with TRBJ1-2; D unclear. Germline CDR1 reads LNHDA; CDR2 reads SQIVND (reference sequence). This CDR3 has 15 amino acids. V gave up 10 bases and J gave up 4 bases, with 22 bases separating them. CDR3 sequence reads: CATGRTAGESYGYTF. CDR3 sequence (DNA): TGTGCCACTGGAAGGACCGCCGGGGAAAGCTATGGCTACACCTTC.